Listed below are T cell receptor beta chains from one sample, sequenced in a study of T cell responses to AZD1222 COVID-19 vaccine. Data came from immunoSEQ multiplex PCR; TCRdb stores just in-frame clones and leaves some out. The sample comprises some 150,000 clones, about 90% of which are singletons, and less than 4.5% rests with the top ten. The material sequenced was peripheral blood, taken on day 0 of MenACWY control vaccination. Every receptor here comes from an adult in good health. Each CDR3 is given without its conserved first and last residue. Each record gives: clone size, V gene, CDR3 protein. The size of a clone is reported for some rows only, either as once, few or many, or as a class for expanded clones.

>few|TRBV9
ASSGDRGHSPLH
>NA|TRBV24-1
AVGQGNQPQH
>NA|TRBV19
ASSTPRDRTYNEQF
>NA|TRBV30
AWTTTGGAEQY
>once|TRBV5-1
ASSLSDTNSPLH
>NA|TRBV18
ASSPRTGQDNSPLH
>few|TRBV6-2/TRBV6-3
ASSPSGLAGGPSGANVLT
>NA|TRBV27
ASSGTGWAYT
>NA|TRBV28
ASSWAGQRETQY
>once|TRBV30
ACTLGLGSGTNEKLF
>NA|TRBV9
ASGSTVNNSPLH
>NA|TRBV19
ASSVDRSNYGYT
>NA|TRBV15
ATPWPGTGVPLLH
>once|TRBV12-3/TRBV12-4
ASSYRGQETQY
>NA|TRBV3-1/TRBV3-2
ASSPTTGPGGLH
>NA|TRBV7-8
ASSLASTSGGSYEQY
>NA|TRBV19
ASSPRTGHSNQPQH
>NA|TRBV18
ASSPPTGGGGDNYGYT
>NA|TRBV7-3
ASSPFAGAHEQY
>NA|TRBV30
AWSVGARKSPLH
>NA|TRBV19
ASSTPTGELF
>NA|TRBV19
ASSGSTGALGEKLF
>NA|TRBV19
ASTYRVGNQPQH
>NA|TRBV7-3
ASSLRPAPEQF
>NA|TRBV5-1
ASSLEGEDTEAF
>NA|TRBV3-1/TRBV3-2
ASSQTGSPGDEQY
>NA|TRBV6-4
ASSDWGGLDTQY
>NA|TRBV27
ASSLGVRFGDTQY
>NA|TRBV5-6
ASSFGGEVQETQY
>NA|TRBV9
ASSVGAGSDTGELF
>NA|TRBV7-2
ASSGGLDNQPQH
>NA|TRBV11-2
ASSSIAGVGNEQF
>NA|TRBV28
ASSNRPGTSGKRETQY
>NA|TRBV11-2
ASSRSGQGHTEAF
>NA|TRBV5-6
ASSFQTGFYGYT
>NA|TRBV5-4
ASSLGTSASNEQF
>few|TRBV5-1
ASSSASTNEQF
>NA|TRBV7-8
ASSLAEGYT
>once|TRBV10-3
AIRGESDSRTYNEQF
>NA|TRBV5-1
ASSPGQAPAKTQY
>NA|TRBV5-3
ARSVPGLAGGYDNEQF
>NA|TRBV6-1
ASSEARSTGKY